This T cell receptor beta chain was obtained from a study of blood T cell repertoires in COVID-19. In the study's own analysis: Reference gene primer amplification gave nucleated cell count estimates. Assay used: immunoSEQ multiplex PCR; TCRdb lists only in-frame clones, some missing. The V and J calls and clone size come from that table; D and trimming were worked out from the DNA. The table has almost 300,000 clones, roughly 89% seen once. Enrolled during active infection, Seattle patients were then followed longitudinally. Germline values: CDR1 SEHNR, CDR2 FQNEAQ (reference sequence). The V and J ends lost 8 bases and 5 bases, in that order; junction bases with no gene match: 10. The CDR3 length is 14 residues.

The clonotype was recovered from a woman between 25 and 40 years old with COVID-19, enrolled during active disease. This chain joins TRBV7-9 and TRBJ2-5; 8 nucleotides line up with TRBD2. The sequenced sample was peripheral blood. The CDR3 spells CASRDSGDGETQYF. For the CDR3, the DNA is TGTGCCAGCCGGGATAGCGGGGATGGGGAGACCCAGTACTTC. The full variable domain, with the rest looked up from reference TRBV7-9 and TRBJ2-5, is DTGVSQNPRHKITKRGQNVTFRCDPISEHNRLYWYRQTLGQGPEFLTYFQNEAQLEKSRLLSDRFSAERPKGSFSTLEIQRTEQGDSAMYLCASRDSGDGETQYFGPGTRLLVL.